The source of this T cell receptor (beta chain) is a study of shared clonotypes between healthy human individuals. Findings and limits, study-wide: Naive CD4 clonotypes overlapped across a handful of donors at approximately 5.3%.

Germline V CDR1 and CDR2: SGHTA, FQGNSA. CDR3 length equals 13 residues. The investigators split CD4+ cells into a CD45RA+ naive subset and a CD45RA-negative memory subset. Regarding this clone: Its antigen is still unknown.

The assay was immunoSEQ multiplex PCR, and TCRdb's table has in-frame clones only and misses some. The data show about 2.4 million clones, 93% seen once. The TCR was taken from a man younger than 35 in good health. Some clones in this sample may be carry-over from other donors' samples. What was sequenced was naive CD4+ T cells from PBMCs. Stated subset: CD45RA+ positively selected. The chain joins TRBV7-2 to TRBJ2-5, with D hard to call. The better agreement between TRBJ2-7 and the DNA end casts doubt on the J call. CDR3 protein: CASSLVPVYEQYF. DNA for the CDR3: TGTGCCAGCAGCTTAGTGCCGGTTTACGAGCAGTACTTC.